The next 22 T cell receptor beta chains were all read from a single sample in a study of monozygotic twins with inflammatory bowel disease (dated by TCRdb to between 2018 and 2020). Library prep was done by 5' RACE. Instrument used: Illumina HiSeq 2500. TCRdb reprocessed the reads and provides one entry for every CDR3 protein sequence; no DNA is given. This sample's table lists fewer than 550,000 distinct CDR3 sequences. The ten largest clones add up to about 2.2% of the sample. The material sequenced was blood. The receptors originated from a human donor with ulcerative colitis or Crohn's disease, or a healthy co-twin of an affected twin (not recorded which).

The chain has TRBV29-1 and TRBJ2-4; TCRdb returns TRBD2, unconfirmable since there is no DNA. CDR1 and CDR2 from the germline V gene are SQVTM and ANQGSEA. There are 16 residues in the CDR3. The CDR3 sequence is CSVEDPDSFSKNIQYF.

This chain connects TRBV20-1 to TRBJ2-7; TCRdb calls TRBD2, which cannot be checked without DNA. The CDR3 contains 13 residues. Germline assignment: CDR1 DFQATT and CDR2 SNEGSKA (reference sequence). The CDR3 region is CSARAGLDYEQYF.

The rearrangement uses TRBV27 and TRBJ1-5. The germline V gene has CDR1 MNHEY and CDR2 SMNVEV (reference sequence). This CDR3 comprises 13 residues. This chain's CDR3 is CASSDFVNQPQHF.

The chain links TRBV11-2 to TRBJ1-1; TCRdb returns TRBD1, unconfirmable since there is no DNA. Germline CDR1 reads SGHAT; CDR2 reads FQNNGV. This CDR3 region has 13 residues. CDR3 region: CASSRGHLLEAFF.

CDR3: CASSLGGPPAQETQYF. The rearrangement joins TRBV5-1 to TRBJ2-5; checking the TCRdb D call of TRBD2 is not possible without DNA. This CDR3 is built from 16 residues. Germline V gives CDR1 SGHRS, CDR2 YFSETQ.

This chain joins TRBV5-1 and TRBJ1-4; TCRdb picks TRBD1, but there is no DNA to check that call. The V gene's germline CDR1 is SGHRS and CDR2 YFSETQ. The length of the CDR3 is 17 residues. CDR3 region: CASSRTGADLRNEKLFF.

The CDR3 here is CASSLRAGPDTQYF. The gene calls are TRBV5-4 and TRBJ2-3; the TCRdb D gene call, TRBD2, has no DNA to confirm it. The length of the CDR3 is 14 residues. The germline CDR1 and CDR2 sequences are SGHNT and YYREEE (reference sequence).

The rearrangement joins TRBV7-2 to TRBJ2-1; without DNA, the TCRdb call of TRBD1 cannot be checked. This CDR3 spans 15 amino acids. CDR1 and CDR2 from the germline V gene are SGHTA and FQGNSA. CDR3 region: CASSLMAGANNEQFF. The full variable domain, completed using reference TRBV7-2 and TRBJ2-1, is GAGVSQSPSNKVTEKGKDVELRCDPISGHTALYWYRQSLGQGLEFLIYFQGNSAPDKSGLPSDRFSAERTGGSVSTLTIQRTQQEDSAVYLCASSLMAGANNEQFFGPGTRLTVL.

The rearrangement links TRBV10-3 to TRBJ2-1; the D call from TCRdb, TRBD2, cannot be confirmed without DNA. The germline CDR1 and CDR2 sequences are ENHRY and SYGVKD. The CDR3 spans 16 residues. CDR3 residues: CAISDLGTSGENEQFF.

The chain combines TRBV20-1 with TRBJ1-6; the TCRdb call, TRBD1, lacks DNA for checking. From germline, CDR1 is DFQATT and CDR2 SNEGSKA (reference sequence). This CDR3 is 16 amino acids long. The CDR3 loop is CSAREYRDILNSPLHF.

This chain's CDR3 is CASSHLAGVLTDTQYF. The rearrangement joins TRBV4-3 to TRBJ2-3; TCRdb names TRBD2, which stays unverified in the absence of DNA. This CDR3 is 16 amino acids long. CDR1 and CDR2 (germline): LGHNA, YSLEER.

V gene TRBV20-1 combines with J gene TRBJ2-5; TCRdb names TRBD1, which stays unverified in the absence of DNA. In germline, CDR1 is DFQATT, CDR2 SNEGSKA (reference sequence). There are 14 residues in the CDR3. The CDR3 is CSARVGTGQETQYF.

The chain uses TRBV7-6 and TRBJ2-1. Germline CDR1 and CDR2: SGHVS and FNYEAQ. The CDR3 is 14 residues long. The CDR3 loop is CASSLKVSYNEQFF.

This chain links TRBV3-1 with TRBJ2-3; TCRdb's D call, TRBD1, is unchecked because there is no DNA. The CDR3 contains 14 residues. In germline, CDR1 is LGHDT, CDR2 YNNKEL (reference sequence). The chain's CDR3 is CASKRGPSTDTQYF.

This chain uses TRBV20-1 with TRBJ2-2; the D call of TRBD2 rests on TCRdb alone, since no DNA is present to check it. The V gene's germline CDR1 is DFQATT and CDR2 SNEGSKA (reference sequence). The CDR3 contains 17 residues. CDR3 in amino acids: CSATGPAGGVDTGELFF.

The chain couples TRBV20-1 to TRBJ2-7. The CDR3 totals 15 residues. Germline values: CDR1 DFQATT, CDR2 SNEGSKA (reference sequence). CDR3 sequence reads: CSARDLIASSYEQYF.

The genes are TRBV5-1 and TRBJ1-1; TCRdb returns TRBD1, unconfirmable since there is no DNA. Germline assignment: CDR1 SGHRS and CDR2 YFSETQ. The CDR3 sequence is 17 residues long. The CDR3 spells CASGRDRRHDLNTEAFF.

The J gene is TRBJ2-3, the V gene TRBV7-9. Germline V gene lookup returns CDR1 SEHNR and CDR2 FQNEAQ (reference sequence). CDR3 length: 13 residues. The CDR3 sequence is CASSLVTPDTQYF.

This chain links TRBV30 with TRBJ1-2; there is no DNA to check the TCRdb D call of TRBD1. This CDR3 contains 13 residues. Germline values: CDR1 GTSNPN, CDR2 SVGIG (reference sequence). This CDR3 is CAGHYRGKDGYTF. Supplemented by reference TRBV30 and TRBJ1-2, the full variable domain reads SQTIHQWPATLVQPVGSPLSLECTVEGTSNPNLYWYRQAAGRGLQLLFYSVGIGQISSEVPQNLSASRPQDRQFILSSKKLLLSDSGFYLCAGHYRGKDGYTFGSGTRLTVV.

This chain joins TRBV3-1 and TRBJ2-1; the D call of TRBD1 rests on TCRdb alone, since no DNA is present to check it. This CDR3 is built from 14 residues. The germline CDR1 and CDR2 sequences are LGHDT and YNNKEL (reference sequence). Here the CDR3 reads CASTPTGEYNEQFF.

The V and J genes are TRBV20-1 and TRBJ2-1; the TCRdb D gene call, TRBD2, has no DNA to confirm it. The CDR3 is 15 amino acids. Germline CDR1 and CDR2: DFQATT and SNEGSKA (reference sequence). The CDR3 here is CSATGTSGRWGEQFF.

The chain carries TRBV7-9 and TRBJ2-5. This CDR3 is built from 14 residues. Germline V gene sequence: CDR1 SEHNR, CDR2 FQNEAQ (reference sequence). The CDR3 is CASNLLMSSETQYF.